This TCR beta chain was sequenced in a study of cytomegalovirus exposure and HLA in healthy donors. This CDR3 contains 13 residues. Germline V gives CDR1 SGHRS, CDR2 YFSETQ. Losses at the gene ends were 3 bases for V and 4 bases for J; bases not matched to a gene: 3. The study ran its PCR with 60 Vbeta and 13 Jbeta primers. Profiled with immunoSEQ multiplex PCR; TCRdb holds only in-frame clones, not every one. The sample lists about 85,000 clones; approximately 80% were seen once. The rearrangement links TRBV5-1 to TRBJ1-1; 7 bases line up with TRBD1. Sequencing used PBMCs. The origin of this receptor is a woman in her fifties or sixties in good health and CMV-seropositive. In DNA form, the CDR3 reads TGCGCCAGCAGCTGGGGACAGAGCACTGAAGCTTTCTTT. Its protein is CASSWGQSTEAFF.